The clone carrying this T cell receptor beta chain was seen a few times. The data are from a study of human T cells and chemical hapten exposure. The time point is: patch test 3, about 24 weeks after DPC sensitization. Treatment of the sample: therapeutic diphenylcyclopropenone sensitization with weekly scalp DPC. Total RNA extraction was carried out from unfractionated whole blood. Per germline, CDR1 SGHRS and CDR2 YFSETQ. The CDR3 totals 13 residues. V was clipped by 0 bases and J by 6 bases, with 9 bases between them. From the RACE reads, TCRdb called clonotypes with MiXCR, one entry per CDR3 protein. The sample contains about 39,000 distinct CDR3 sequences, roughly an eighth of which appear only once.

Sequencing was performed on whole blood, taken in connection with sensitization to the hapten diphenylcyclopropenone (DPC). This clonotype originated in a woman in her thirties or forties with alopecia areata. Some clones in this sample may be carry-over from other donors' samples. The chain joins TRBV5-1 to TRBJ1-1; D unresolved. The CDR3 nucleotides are TGCGCCAGCAGCTTGGCCGGTAGGTCTGAAGCTTTCTTT. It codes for CASSLAGRSEAFF.